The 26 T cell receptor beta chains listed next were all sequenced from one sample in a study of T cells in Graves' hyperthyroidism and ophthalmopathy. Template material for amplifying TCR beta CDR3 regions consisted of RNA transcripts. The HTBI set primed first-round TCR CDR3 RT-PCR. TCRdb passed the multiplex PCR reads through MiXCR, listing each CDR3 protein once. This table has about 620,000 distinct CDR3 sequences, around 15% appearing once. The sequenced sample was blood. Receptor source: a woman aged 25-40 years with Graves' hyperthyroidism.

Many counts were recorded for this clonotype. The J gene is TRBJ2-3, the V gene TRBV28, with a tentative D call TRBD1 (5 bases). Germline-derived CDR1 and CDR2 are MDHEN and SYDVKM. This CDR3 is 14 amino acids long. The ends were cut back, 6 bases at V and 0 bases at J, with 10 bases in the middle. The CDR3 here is CASRGQTSTDTQYF. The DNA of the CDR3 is TGTGCCAGCAGAGGACAAACTAGCACAGATACGCAGTATTTT.

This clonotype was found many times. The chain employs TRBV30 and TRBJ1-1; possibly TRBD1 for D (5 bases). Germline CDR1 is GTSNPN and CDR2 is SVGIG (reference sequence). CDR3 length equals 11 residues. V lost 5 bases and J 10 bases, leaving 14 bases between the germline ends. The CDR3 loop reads CAWGGQGIAFF. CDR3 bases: TGTGCCTGGGGCGGCCAGGGTATAGCTTTCTTT.

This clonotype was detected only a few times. The CDR3 nucleotides are TGCAGTGCTAGTGGTAGCGGGAGGGTAACAGATACGCAGTATTTT. Translation: CSASGSGRVTDTQYF. The chain combines TRBV20-1 with TRBJ2-3, with 11 bases identical to TRBD2. The germline gives CDR1 DFQATT, CDR2 SNEGSKA (reference sequence). CDR3 length: 15 residues. J gave up 3 bases and V 3 bases, and 5 bases lay outside the gene matches.

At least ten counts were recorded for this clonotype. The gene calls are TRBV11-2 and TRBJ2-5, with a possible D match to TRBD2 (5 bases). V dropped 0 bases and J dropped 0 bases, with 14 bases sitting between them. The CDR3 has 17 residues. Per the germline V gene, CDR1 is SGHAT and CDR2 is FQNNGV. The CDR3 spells CASSLEMAGTDQETQYF. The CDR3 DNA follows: TGTGCCAGCAGCTTAGAAATGGCGGGCACTGACCAAGAGACCCAGTACTTC.

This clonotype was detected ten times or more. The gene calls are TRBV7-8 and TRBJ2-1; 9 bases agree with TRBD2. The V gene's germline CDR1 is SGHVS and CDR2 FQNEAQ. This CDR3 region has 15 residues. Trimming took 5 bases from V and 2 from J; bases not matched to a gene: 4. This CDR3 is CASSLRLAAYNEQFF. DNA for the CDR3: TGTGCCAGCAGCCTCCGACTAGCGGCCTACAATGAGCAGTTCTTC.

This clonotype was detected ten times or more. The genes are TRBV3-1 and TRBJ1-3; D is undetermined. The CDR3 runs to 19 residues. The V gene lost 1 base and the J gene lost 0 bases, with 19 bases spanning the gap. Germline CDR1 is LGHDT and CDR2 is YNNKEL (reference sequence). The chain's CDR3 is CASSQVGVFRSNSGNTIYF. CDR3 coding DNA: TGTGCCAGCAGCCAAGTCGGGGTGTTCCGAAGTAACTCTGGAAACACCATATATTTT.

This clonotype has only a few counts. CDR3 DNA sequence: TGTGCCAGCAGCCAAACAGGGGGGGCTGTTTTTGGCTACACCTTC. Residues: CASSQTGGAVFGYTF. The chain joins TRBV7-9 to TRBJ1-2; TRBD1 agrees at 8 bases. The V gene's germline CDR1 is SEHNR and CDR2 FQNEAQ (reference sequence). CDR3 length: 15 residues. The V gene end was trimmed by 5 bases and the J gene end by 7 bases; junction bases not matched to a gene: 12.

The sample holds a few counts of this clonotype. CDR3 amino acids: CSASPGPSTDTQYF. The CDR3 nucleotides read TGCAGTGCTAGCCCAGGACCTAGCACAGATACGCAGTATTTT. V gene TRBV20-1 combines with J gene TRBJ2-3, with unresolved D. This CDR3 has 14 amino acids. V lost 3 bases, J lost 0 bases, and 10 bases lay in between. CDR1 and CDR2 (germline): DFQATT, SNEGSKA (reference sequence).

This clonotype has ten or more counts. CDR3 coding DNA: TGTGCCAGCAGTTTTGGTCAGGGTGGCTACACCTTC. Amino acids: CASSFGQGGYTF. The chain recombines TRBV28 with TRBJ1-2; TRBD1 might be the D (5 bases). Germline V gives CDR1 MDHEN, CDR2 SYDVKM. This CDR3 comprises 12 residues. Trimming stripped 3 bases from V and 7 bases from J, with 9 bases between.

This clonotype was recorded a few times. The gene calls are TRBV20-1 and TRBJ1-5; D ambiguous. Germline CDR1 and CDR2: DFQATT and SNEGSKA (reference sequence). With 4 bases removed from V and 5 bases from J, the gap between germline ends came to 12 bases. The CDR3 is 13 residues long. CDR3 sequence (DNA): TGCAGTGCTACCCGGGCTTCCGATCAGCCCCAGCATTTT. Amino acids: CSATRASDQPQHF.

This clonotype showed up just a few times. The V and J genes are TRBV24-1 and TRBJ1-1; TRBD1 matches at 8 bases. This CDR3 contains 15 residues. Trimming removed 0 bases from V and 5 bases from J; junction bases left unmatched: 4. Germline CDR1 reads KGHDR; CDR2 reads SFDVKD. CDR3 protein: CATSDLPRGRTEAFF. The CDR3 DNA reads TGTGCCACCAGTGATTTGCCCAGGGGGCGTACTGAAGCTTTCTTT.

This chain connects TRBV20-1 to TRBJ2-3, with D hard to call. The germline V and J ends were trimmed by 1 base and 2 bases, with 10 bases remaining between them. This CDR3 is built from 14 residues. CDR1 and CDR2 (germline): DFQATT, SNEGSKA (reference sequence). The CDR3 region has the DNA TGCAGTGCTAGAGTCGGTAGTTACACAGATACGCAGTATTTT. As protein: CSARVGSYTDTQYF.

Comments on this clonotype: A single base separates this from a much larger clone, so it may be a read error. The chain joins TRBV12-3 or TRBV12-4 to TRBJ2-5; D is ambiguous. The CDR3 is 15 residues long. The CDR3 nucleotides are TGTGCCCGCAGCTCTGAGCACCCCGTGGGAGAGACCCAGTACTTC. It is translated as CARSSEHPVGETQYF.

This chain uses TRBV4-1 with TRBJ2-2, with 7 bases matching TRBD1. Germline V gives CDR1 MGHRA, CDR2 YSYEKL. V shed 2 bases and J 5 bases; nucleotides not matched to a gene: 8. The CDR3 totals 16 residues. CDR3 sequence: CASSQPRQGGTGELFF. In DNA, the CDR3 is TGCGCCAGCAGCCAACCTAGACAGGGTGGGACCGGGGAGCTGTTTTTT.

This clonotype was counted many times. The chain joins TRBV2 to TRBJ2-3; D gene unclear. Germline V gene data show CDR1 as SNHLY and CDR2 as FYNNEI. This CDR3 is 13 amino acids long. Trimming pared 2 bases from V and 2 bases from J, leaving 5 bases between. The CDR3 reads CASSEQDTDTQYF. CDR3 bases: TGTGCCAGCAGTGAACAGGACACAGATACGCAGTATTTT.

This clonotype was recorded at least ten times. The CDR3 protein is CASQGSGNTIYF. CDR3 nucleotide sequence: TGTGCCAGCCAGGGATCTGGAAACACCATATATTTT. The chain combines TRBV2 with TRBJ1-3; tentative D call: TRBD1 (5 bases). In germline, CDR1 is SNHLY, CDR2 FYNNEI. With 8 bases removed from V and 1 base from J, the gap between germline ends came to 6 bases. The CDR3 runs to 12 residues.

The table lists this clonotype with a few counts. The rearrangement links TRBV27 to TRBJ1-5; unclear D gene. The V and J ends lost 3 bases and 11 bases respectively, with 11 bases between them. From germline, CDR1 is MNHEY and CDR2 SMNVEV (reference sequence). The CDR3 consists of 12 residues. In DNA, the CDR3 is TGTGCCAGCAGTTTTCCCTTTTTGACCCAGCATTTT. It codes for CASSFPFLTQHF.

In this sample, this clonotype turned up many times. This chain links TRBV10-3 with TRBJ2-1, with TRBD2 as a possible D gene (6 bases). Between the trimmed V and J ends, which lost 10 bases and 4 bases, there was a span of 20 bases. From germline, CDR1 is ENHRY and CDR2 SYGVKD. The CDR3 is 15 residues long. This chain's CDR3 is CATGQAGPSYNEQFF. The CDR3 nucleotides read TGTGCCACCGGTCAAGCGGGCCCATCTTACAATGAGCAGTTCTTC.

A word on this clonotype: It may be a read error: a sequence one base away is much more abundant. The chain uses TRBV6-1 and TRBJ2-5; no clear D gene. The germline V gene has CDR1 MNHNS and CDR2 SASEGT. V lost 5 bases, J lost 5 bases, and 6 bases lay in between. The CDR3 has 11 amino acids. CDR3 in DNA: TGTGCCAGCAGTCGCGCGGAGACCCAGTACTTC. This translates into CASSRAETQYF.

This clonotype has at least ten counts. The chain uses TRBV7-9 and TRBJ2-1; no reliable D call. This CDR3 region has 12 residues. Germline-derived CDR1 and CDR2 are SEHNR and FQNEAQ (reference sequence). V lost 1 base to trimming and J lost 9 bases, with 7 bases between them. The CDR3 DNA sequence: TGTGCCAGCAGCTTAGGGGTCCCTGAGCAGTTCTTC. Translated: CASSLGVPEQFF.

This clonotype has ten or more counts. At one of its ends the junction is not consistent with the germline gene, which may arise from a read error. DNA of the CDR3: TGCTCAACACCAGGAAGGTCTCGATATAATTCACCCCTCCACTTT. Protein sequence: CSTPGRSRYNSPLHF. The V call is TRBV7-6, the J call TRBJ1-6; D gene unclear. Looked up from germline, CDR1 is SGHVS and CDR2 is FNYEAQ. This CDR3 spans 15 amino acids. The variable domain in full, with the rest retrieved from reference TRBV7-6 and TRBJ1-6, is GAGVSQSPRYKVTKRGQDVALRCDPISGHVSLYWYRQALGQGPEFLTYFNYEAQQDKSGLPNDRFSAERPEGSISTLTIQRTEQRDSAMYRCSTPGRSRYNSPLHFGNGTRLTVT.

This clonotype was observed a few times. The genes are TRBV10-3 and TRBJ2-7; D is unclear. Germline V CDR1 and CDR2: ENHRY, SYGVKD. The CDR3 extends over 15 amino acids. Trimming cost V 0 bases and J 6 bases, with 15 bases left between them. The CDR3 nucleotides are TGTGCCATCAGTGAGTCCCCCCTAGACGTCTCCGAGCAGTACTTC. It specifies CAISESPLDVSEQYF.

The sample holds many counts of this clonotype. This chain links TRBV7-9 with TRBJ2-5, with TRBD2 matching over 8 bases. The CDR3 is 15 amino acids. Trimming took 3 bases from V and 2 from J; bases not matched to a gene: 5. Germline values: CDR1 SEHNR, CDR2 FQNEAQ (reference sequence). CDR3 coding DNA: TGTGCCAGCAGCTTGTTCGGGGGGGAGCAAGAGACCCAGTACTTC. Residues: CASSLFGGEQETQYF.

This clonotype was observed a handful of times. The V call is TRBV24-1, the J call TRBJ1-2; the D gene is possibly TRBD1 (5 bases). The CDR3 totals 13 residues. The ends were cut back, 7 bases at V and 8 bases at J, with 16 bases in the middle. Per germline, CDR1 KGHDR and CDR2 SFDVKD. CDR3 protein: CATSPTEGMGYTF. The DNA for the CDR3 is TGTGCCACCAGCCCTACAGAGGGGATGGGCTACACCTTC.

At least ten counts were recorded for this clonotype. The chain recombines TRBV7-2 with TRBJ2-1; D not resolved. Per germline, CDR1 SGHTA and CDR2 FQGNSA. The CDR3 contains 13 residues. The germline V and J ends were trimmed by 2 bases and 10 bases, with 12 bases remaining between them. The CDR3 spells CASSLFDRQEQFF. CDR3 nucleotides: TGTGCCAGCAGCTTATTCGATCGCCAAGAGCAGTTCTTC.

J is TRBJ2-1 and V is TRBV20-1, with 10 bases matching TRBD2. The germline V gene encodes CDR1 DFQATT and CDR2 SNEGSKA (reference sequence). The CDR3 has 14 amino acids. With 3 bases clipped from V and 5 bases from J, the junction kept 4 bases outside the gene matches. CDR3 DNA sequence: TGCAGTGCTAGTGATGGGACTAGCGACAATGAGCAGTTCTTC. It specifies CSASDGTSDNEQFF.